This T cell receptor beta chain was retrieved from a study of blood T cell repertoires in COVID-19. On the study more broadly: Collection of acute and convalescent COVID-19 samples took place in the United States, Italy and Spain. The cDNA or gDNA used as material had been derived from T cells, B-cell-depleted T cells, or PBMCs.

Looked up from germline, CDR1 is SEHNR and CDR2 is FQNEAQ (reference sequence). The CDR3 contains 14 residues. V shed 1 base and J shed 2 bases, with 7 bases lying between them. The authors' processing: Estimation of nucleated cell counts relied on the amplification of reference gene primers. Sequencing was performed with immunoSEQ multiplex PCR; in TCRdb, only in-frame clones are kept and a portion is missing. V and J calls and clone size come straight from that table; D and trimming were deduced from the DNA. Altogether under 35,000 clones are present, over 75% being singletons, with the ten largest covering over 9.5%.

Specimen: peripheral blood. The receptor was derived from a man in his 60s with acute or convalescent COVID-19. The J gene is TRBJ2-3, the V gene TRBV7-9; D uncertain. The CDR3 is CASSLELNTDTQYF. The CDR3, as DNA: TGTGCCAGCAGCTTAGAACTGAACACAGATACGCAGTATTTT.